This entry lists 17 T cell receptor beta chains sequenced from one sample in a study of T cell responses to AZD1222 COVID-19 vaccine. TCRdb keeps only in-frame clones here, not all; method: immunoSEQ multiplex PCR. The table records under 150,000 clones, about 88% of them present only once. Specimen: peripheral blood, collected on day 0 of AZD1222 vaccination. These receptors all stem from an adult in good health.

This sequence joins TRBV6-4 and TRBJ2-1; TRBD2 agrees at 10 bases. Per germline, CDR1 MRHNA and CDR2 SNTAGT. After removal of 6 bases from V and 3 bases from J, the junction contained 5 bases not matched to a gene. The CDR3 runs to 15 residues. The DNA of the CDR3 is TGTGCCAGCAGCGCAGGACTAGCGGTCTACAATGAGCAGTTCTTC. Protein: CASSAGLAVYNEQFF.

A single count supports this clone. The chain combines TRBV29-1 with TRBJ1-3, with D possibly matching TRBD1 (6 bases). The CDR3 is 14 residues long. Per the germline V gene, CDR1 is SQVTM and CDR2 is ANQGSEA. With 6 bases removed from V and 4 bases from J, the gap between germline ends came to 16 bases. In DNA form, the CDR3 reads TGCAGCGTGCGGACAGCCGTCCGCGGAAACACCATATATTTT. It specifies CSVRTAVRGNTIYF.

The J gene is TRBJ2-7, the V gene TRBV9, with 7 bases aligning to TRBD2. The CDR3 has 14 residues. The V gene end was trimmed by 4 bases and the J gene end by 2 bases; junction bases not matched to a gene: 6. Germline CDR1 reads SGDLS; CDR2 reads YYNGEE. The CDR3 nucleotides read TGTGCCAGCAGCAGCGGACTAGTTCCCTACGAGCAGTACTTC. It is translated as CASSSGLVPYEQYF.

This chain joins TRBV5-1 and TRBJ2-7; D gene uncertain. The CDR3 is made up of 13 amino acids. V lost 5 bases, J lost 0 bases, and 9 bases lay in between. The germline gives CDR1 SGHRS, CDR2 YFSETQ. CDR3 in amino acids: CASSSLTSYEQYF. CDR3 nucleotide sequence: TGCGCCAGCAGTAGTCTGACCTCCTACGAGCAGTACTTC. Using reference TRBV5-1 and TRBJ2-7 for the parts outside the CDR3, the full variable domain is KAGVTQTPRYLIKTRGQQVTLSCSPISGHRSVSWYQQTPGQGLQFLFEYFSETQRNKGNFPGRFSGRQFSNSRSEMNVSTLELGDSALYLCASSSLTSYEQYFGPGTRLTVT.

The chain combines TRBV5-1 with TRBJ2-1; no firm D call. CDR1 is SGHRS, CDR2 YFSETQ, per germline. V was shortened by 0 bases and J by 2 bases, with 6 bases between the two germline ends. This CDR3 spans 14 amino acids. The CDR3 DNA reads TGCGCCAGCAGCTTGGTTCCCCCCTACAATGAGCAGTTCTTC. Translating it yields CASSLVPPYNEQFF.

The chain joins TRBV27 to TRBJ1-1, with D maybe TRBD1 (5 bases). This CDR3 is built from 15 residues. Looked up from germline, CDR1 is MNHEY and CDR2 is SMNVEV (reference sequence). Trimming took off 2 bases at V and 7 bases at J, with 17 bases between the two ends. CDR3 DNA: TGTGCCAGCAGTTTAAATTTGGCGGGGGGGATTGAAGCTTTCTTT. This gives the protein CASSLNLAGGIEAFF.

The V and J genes are TRBV28 and TRBJ2-3, with 7 bases aligning to TRBD1. This CDR3 is 16 amino acids long. The ends lost 4 bases at V and 3 bases at J; junction bases unmatched: 10. Germline loops: CDR1 MDHEN, CDR2 SYDVKM. CDR3 loop: CASSSPTGTVTDTQYF. The CDR3 bases are TGTGCCAGCAGTTCCCCAACCGGGACAGTAACAGATACGCAGTATTTT.

The chain has TRBV7-9 and TRBJ2-7; TRBD2 matches 7 bases. The V and J ends lost 4 bases and 4 bases, in that order; junction bases with no gene match: 10. The CDR3 has 15 residues. Germline CDR1 and CDR2: SEHNR and FQNEAQ (reference sequence). CDR3 DNA: TGTGCCAGCAGCTCCCCGGCTAGCGGAAAATACGAGCAGTACTTC. It translates to CASSSPASGKYEQYF. The whole variable domain, remainder taken from reference TRBV7-9 and TRBJ2-7, is DTGVSQNPRHKITKRGQNVTFRCDPISEHNRLYWYRQTLGQGPEFLTYFQNEAQLEKSRLLSDRFSAERPKGSFSTLEIQRTEQGDSAMYLCASSSPASGKYEQYFGPGTRLTVT.

This rearrangement joins TRBV30 to TRBJ1-4, with D perhaps matching TRBD1 (6 bases). CDR3 length equals 13 residues. Trimming took 3 bases from V and 7 from J, leaving 12 bases between them. Per germline, CDR1 GTSNPN and CDR2 SVGIG (reference sequence). DNA for the CDR3: TGTGCCTGGAGGGGGCAGGGGACTGAAAAACTGTTTTTT. Its protein product is CAWRGQGTEKLFF.

V is TRBV10-3 and J is TRBJ2-1, with TRBD2 identical over 11 bases. The V gene's germline CDR1 is ENHRY and CDR2 SYGVKD. J gave up 7 bases and V 6 bases, and 11 bases lay outside the gene matches. There are 16 residues in the CDR3. The CDR3: CAIRALAGELLNEQFF. The CDR3 bases are TGTGCCATCAGGGCACTAGCGGGAGAATTGTTAAATGAGCAGTTCTTC.

This sequence joins TRBV19 and TRBJ2-1; 11 bases line up with TRBD2. Germline-derived CDR1 and CDR2 are LNHDA and SQIVND (reference sequence). This CDR3 comprises 15 residues. J lost 8 bases, V lost 3 bases, and 6 bases had no gene match. The CDR3 nucleotides read TGTGCCAGTAGTATGGATAGCGGGAGGGTGGATGAGCAGTTCTTC. Encoded protein: CASSMDSGRVDEQFF.

The rearrangement uses TRBV11-2 and TRBJ2-3; D is perhaps TRBD1 (6 bases). Trimming removed 1 base from V and 4 bases from J, with 15 bases in between. Germline V gene sequence: CDR1 SGHAT, CDR2 FQNNGV. This CDR3 has 16 residues. The CDR3 DNA follows: TGTGCCAGCAGCTTAGCTGCCGGGACAACGGCAGATACGCAGTATTTT. This translates into CASSLAAGTTADTQYF.

The V gene is TRBV30, the J gene TRBJ2-7, with D possibly matching TRBD2 (5 bases). Looked up from germline, CDR1 is GTSNPN and CDR2 is SVGIG (reference sequence). The length of the CDR3 is 13 residues. With 5 bases removed from V and 0 bases from J, the gap between germline ends came to 11 bases. The CDR3 nucleotides read TGTGCCTGGGAGCCAAGCGGCTCCTACGAGCAGTACTTC. Protein: CAWEPSGSYEQYF.

CDR3 protein: CASSQGGASNQPQHF. The CDR3 DNA reads as TGTGCCAGCAGCCAAGGAGGGGCTAGCAATCAGCCCCAGCATTTT. The chain uses TRBV14 and TRBJ1-5; tentative D call: TRBD1 (5 bases). The CDR3 length is 15 residues. V was trimmed by 1 base and J by 0 bases, leaving 7 bases between them. Germline V gene sequence: CDR1 SGHDN, CDR2 FVKESK.

This clone was counted once. The genes are TRBV6-5 and TRBJ2-1, with TRBD2 identical over 8 bases. The V gene's germline CDR1 is MNHEY and CDR2 SVGAGI. With 6 bases clipped from V and 9 bases from J, the junction kept 7 bases outside the gene matches. CDR3 size: 13 residues. CDR3 region: CASREGTRTEQFF. CDR3 nucleotides: TGTGCCAGCAGAGAGGGGACTAGGACTGAGCAGTTCTTC.

The chain recombines TRBV5-1 with TRBJ2-3, with 10 bases identical to TRBD2. Germline CDR1 is SGHRS and CDR2 is YFSETQ. CDR3 length: 14 residues. V dropped 3 bases and J dropped 4; count of bases not matched to a gene: 2. CDR3 amino acids: CASSSSGSADTQYF. CDR3 bases: TGCGCCAGCAGCTCTAGCGGGAGCGCAGATACGCAGTATTTT.

The gene calls are TRBV6-1 and TRBJ1-2, with a possible D match to TRBD1 (5 bases). Germline CDR1 MNHNS, CDR2 SASEGT. This CDR3 has 14 amino acids. V shed 2 bases and J shed 9 bases, with 16 bases lying between them. The DNA of the CDR3 is TGTGCCAGCAGTGAACCGGGGGTCTCGGGTCGCTACACCTTC. This sequence encodes CASSEPGVSGRYTF.